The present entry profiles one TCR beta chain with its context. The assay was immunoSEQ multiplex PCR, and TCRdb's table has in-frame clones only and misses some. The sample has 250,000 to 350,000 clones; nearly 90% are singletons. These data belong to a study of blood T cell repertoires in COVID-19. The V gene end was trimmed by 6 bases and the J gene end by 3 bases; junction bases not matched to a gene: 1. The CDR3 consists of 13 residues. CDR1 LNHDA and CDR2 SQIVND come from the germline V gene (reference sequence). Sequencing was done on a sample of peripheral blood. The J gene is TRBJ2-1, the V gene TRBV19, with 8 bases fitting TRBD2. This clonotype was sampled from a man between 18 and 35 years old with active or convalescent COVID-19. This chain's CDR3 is CASSGGGYNEQFF. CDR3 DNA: TGTGCCAGTAGCGGGGGGGGCTACAATGAGCAGTTCTTC.